The 19 T cell receptor beta chains given below trace back to one sample, sequenced in a study of identical twins. One entry per CDR3 protein results from TCRdb running MiXCR on the 5' RACE reads. The profile shows around 340,000 distinct CDR3 sequences, approximately 9.1% of them singletons. The sequenced material came from naive T cells sorted from blood. The receptors originated from a woman aged 45-60 years in good health.

This sequence joins TRBV20-1 and TRBJ1-5; no definite D call. The CDR3 is made up of 13 amino acids. With 2 bases removed from V and 3 bases from J, the gap between germline ends came to 8 bases. CDR1 is DFQATT, CDR2 SNEGSKA, per germline (reference sequence). The CDR3 loop is CSARFGYNQPQHF. CDR3 DNA sequence: TGCAGTGCTAGATTTGGATACAATCAGCCCCAGCATTTT.

This clonotype was counted many times. The V gene is TRBV12-3 or TRBV12-4, the J gene TRBJ2-1, with a tentative D call TRBD2 (5 bases). V shed 3 bases and J shed 11 bases, with 14 bases lying between them. This CDR3 is 13 amino acids long. The CDR3, as DNA: TGTGCCAGCAGTTTCAGGCGGGCAGAACAGCAGTTCTTC. Protein product: CASSFRRAEQQFF.

J is TRBJ1-5 and V is TRBV7-9, with a tentative D call TRBD1 (6 bases). The V end was cut by 5 bases, the J end by 7 bases, with 15 bases between. The CDR3 length is 14 residues. The V gene's germline CDR1 is SEHNR and CDR2 FQNEAQ (reference sequence). The CDR3 region has the DNA TGTGCCAGCAGCCAACAGGGTGAGGGGCAGCCCCAGCATTTT. Protein sequence: CASSQQGEGQPQHF.

The chain employs TRBV5-1 and TRBJ2-3; no firm D call. This CDR3 spans 15 amino acids. Germline CDR1 is SGHRS and CDR2 is YFSETQ. Trimming took off 2 bases at V and 0 bases at J, with 10 bases between the two ends. CDR3 coding DNA: TGCGCCAGCAGCTTTACGGACCAGAGCACAGATACGCAGTATTTT. Its translation: CASSFTDQSTDTQYF.

This clonotype has at least ten counts. The chain couples TRBV12-3 or TRBV12-4 to TRBJ2-1, with D perhaps TRBD1 or TRBD2 (6 bases each). V lost 4 bases and J lost 1, with 14 bases in between. CDR3 length equals 16 residues. This CDR3 reads CASSSLGGLSYNEQFF. CDR3 nucleotide sequence: TGTGCCAGCAGTTCCTTAGGGGGACTTTCCTACAATGAGCAGTTCTTC.

This clonotype showed up just a few times. The chain has TRBV15 and TRBJ2-3, with TRBD1 identical over 11 bases. Germline values: CDR1 LNHNV, CDR2 YYDKDF (reference sequence). Unmatched junction bases numbered 6, after V lost 3 bases and J lost 7 bases. The CDR3 length is 15 residues. Here the CDR3 DNA reads TGTGCCACCAGCAGCGGGACAGGGGGAATGAATACGCAGTATTTT. Protein: CATSSGTGGMNTQYF.

This chain connects TRBV20-1 to TRBJ2-3, with 10 bases aligning to TRBD1. CDR1 DFQATT and CDR2 SNEGSKA come from the germline V gene (reference sequence). The CDR3 totals 13 residues. V dropped 8 bases and J dropped 6; count of bases not matched to a gene: 8. CDR3 DNA sequence: TGCAGTTTGGGACAGGGGATAGCGGATACGCAGTATTTT. Translating it yields CSLGQGIADTQYF.

This clonotype was found a few times. This chain uses TRBV11-2 with TRBJ2-3; no reliable D call. V was shortened by 3 bases and J by 2 bases, with 9 bases between the two germline ends. Germline CDR1 and CDR2: SGHAT and FQNNGV. The CDR3 has 14 residues. CDR3 sequence reads: CASSFKEYTDTQYF. The CDR3 coding sequence is TGTGCCAGCAGCTTTAAGGAGTACACAGATACGCAGTATTTT.

This clonotype was observed a handful of times. The chain uses TRBV20-1 and TRBJ2-4, with D unclear. Trimming cost V 3 bases and J 0 bases, with 18 bases left between them. The CDR3 has 17 residues. CDR1 is DFQATT and CDR2 is SNEGSKA in the germline V gene (reference sequence). This CDR3 is CSASFSFSSRAKNIQYF. CDR3 bases: TGCAGTGCTAGTTTTAGCTTCTCTTCCCGAGCCAAAAACATTCAGTACTTC.

The table lists this clonotype with many counts. J is TRBJ2-1 and V is TRBV4-1; 10 nucleotides align to TRBD2. This CDR3 has 16 residues. V dropped 3 bases and J dropped 2; count of bases not matched to a gene: 4. The germline CDR1 and CDR2 sequences are MGHRA and YSYEKL. In DNA form, the CDR3 reads TGCGCCAGCAGCCACCCCGGGACTAGCGCCTACAATGAGCAGTTCTTC. Protein product: CASSHPGTSAYNEQFF.

V and J are TRBV18 and TRBJ2-1, with D maybe TRBD1 (5 bases). Germline CDR1 and CDR2: KGHSH and LQKENI. This CDR3 has 13 amino acids. Deletions cut 3 bases from V and 10 bases from J, with 13 bases between. CDR3 nucleotide sequence: TGTGCCAGCTCACCCCTTGAGGACATAGAGCAGTTCTTC. It translates to CASSPLEDIEQFF.

The chain couples TRBV11-2 to TRBJ2-7, with no clear D. This CDR3 spans 14 amino acids. Trimming removed 0 bases at V and 3 bases at J, with 9 bases between. Germline V gives CDR1 SGHAT, CDR2 FQNNGV. CDR3 DNA sequence: TGTGCCAGCAGCTTAGATACCCCATTCTACGAGCAGTACGTC. Translated, it gives CASSLDTPFYEQYV.

This clonotype was observed at least ten times. This sequence joins TRBV20-1 and TRBJ2-2, with 13 bases lining up with TRBD2. Looked up from germline, CDR1 is DFQATT and CDR2 is SNEGSKA (reference sequence). This CDR3 has 17 amino acids. V gave up 1 base and J gave up 4 bases; unmatched junction bases: 6. The CDR3 here is CSARGYTSGRATGELFF. The CDR3 DNA sequence: TGCAGTGCTAGAGGGTATACTAGCGGGAGGGCCACCGGGGAGCTGTTTTTT.

The chain uses TRBV5-1 and TRBJ2-7; TRBD2 agrees at 10 bases. V shed 5 bases and J 3 bases; nucleotides not matched to a gene: 5. This CDR3 spans 14 amino acids. Germline CDR1 and CDR2: SGHRS and YFSETQ. The CDR3 loop is CASSELAGSYEQYF. The CDR3, as DNA: TGCGCCAGCAGTGAACTAGCGGGGAGCTACGAGCAGTACTTC.

This chain uses TRBV27 with TRBJ2-7; tentatively, D is TRBD1 or TRBD2 (5 bases each). Trimming stripped 5 bases from V and 2 bases from J, with 10 bases between. In germline, CDR1 is MNHEY, CDR2 SMNVEV (reference sequence). This CDR3 has 13 residues. DNA of the CDR3: TGTGCCAGCAGTGTAATGGGACCCTACGAGCAGTACTTC. Translating gives CASSVMGPYEQYF.

There are many counts of this clonotype. V usage is TRBV20-1 and J usage is TRBJ2-5; 9 bases match TRBD2. The V gene end was trimmed by 1 base and the J gene end by 3 bases; junction bases not matched to a gene: 9. The germline gives CDR1 DFQATT, CDR2 SNEGSKA (reference sequence). This CDR3 has 16 amino acids. CDR3 bases: TGCAGTGCTAGAGTGGGAAGCGGGAGGCAGGAAGAGACCCAGTACTTC. This translates into CSARVGSGRQEETQYF.

This chain joins TRBV6-5 and TRBJ1-1; no clear D. Deletions cut 6 bases from V and 4 bases from J, with 9 bases between. From germline, CDR1 is MNHEY and CDR2 SVGAGI. The CDR3 contains 12 residues. The CDR3 DNA sequence: TGTGCCAGCAGCCCCGGCCCCACTGAAGCTTTCTTT. Translating it yields CASSPGPTEAFF.

The V call is TRBV6-4, the J call TRBJ2-1; 8 bases match TRBD2. With 0 bases clipped from V and 3 bases from J, the junction kept 7 bases outside the gene matches. Germline assignment: CDR1 MRHNA and CDR2 SNTAGT. The CDR3 has 17 amino acids. The CDR3 loop is CASSDSGAGGVYNEQFF. CDR3 nucleotides: TGTGCCAGCAGTGACTCAGGGGCGGGAGGAGTCTACAATGAGCAGTTCTTC.

Regarding this clonotype: Because the CDR3 is missing its conserved closing phenylalanine or tryptophan, this is likely a read error. The CDR3 nucleotides are TGCGCCAGCAGCTTACTAGCGGGAGCGCGCGAGCAGTACGAC. Its translation is CASSLLAGAREQYD. V and J are TRBV5-1 and TRBJ2-7; TRBD2 matches 11 bases. The CDR3 totals 14 residues. V was pared by 2 bases and J by 6 bases, with 4 bases of the junction left unmatched. The germline CDR1 and CDR2 sequences are SGHRS and YFSETQ.